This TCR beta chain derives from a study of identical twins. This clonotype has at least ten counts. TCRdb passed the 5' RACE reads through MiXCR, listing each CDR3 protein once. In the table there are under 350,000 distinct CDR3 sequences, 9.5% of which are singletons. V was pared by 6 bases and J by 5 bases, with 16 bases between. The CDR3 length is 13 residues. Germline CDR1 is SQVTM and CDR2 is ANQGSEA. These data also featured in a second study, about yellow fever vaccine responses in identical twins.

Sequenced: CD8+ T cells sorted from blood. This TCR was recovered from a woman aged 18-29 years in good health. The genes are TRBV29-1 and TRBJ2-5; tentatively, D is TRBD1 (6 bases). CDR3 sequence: CSVETGFWETQYF. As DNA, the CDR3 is TGCAGCGTAGAAACAGGGTTTTGGGAGACCCAGTACTTC.